These T cell receptor beta chains were read from a single sample in a study of breast tumors, draining lymph nodes, adjacent tissues. A single record per CDR3 protein comes from TCRdb applying MiXCR to the multiplex PCR reads. The table lists 150,000 to 200,000 distinct CDR3 sequences, around a third of them singletons. The sample taken for sequencing was axillary lymph node tissue. These receptors originate from a female donor with breast cancer. Some clones in this sample may be carry-over from other donors' samples. CDR3s include the opening cysteine and the closing phenylalanine or tryptophan. Each record gives: D gene, J gene, clone size, V gene, CDR3 protein, CDR3 DNA. A D gene is named only where the DNA matches it firmly. Size tells how often a clone was seen (once, few, many) or the class of an expanded clone, and some rows leave it out.

>TRBD1|TRBJ1-3|many|TRBV12-5
CASGETTGWWDTIYF
TGTGCTAGTGGCGAGACGACAGGGTGGTGGGACACCATATATTTT
>TRBD1|TRBJ1-2|many|TRBV12-3/TRBV12-4
CASSLVGQGQGYTF
TGTGCCAGCAGTTTAGTGGGACAGGGGCAAGGCTACACCTTC
>TRBD2|TRBJ2-7|-|TRBV28
CASSLLLAGGKEQYF
TGTGCCAGCAGTTTACTACTAGCGGGGGGCAAGGAGCAGTACTTC
>-|TRBJ2-2|few|TRBV19
CASSSIGELFF
TGTGCCAGTAGTTCTATAGGGGAGCTGTTTTTT
>-|TRBJ2-3|many|TRBV9
CASSEALYGGADTQYF
TGTGCCAGCAGCGAGGCCCTCTACGGGGGCGCAGATACGCAGTATTTT
>TRBD1|TRBJ1-5|-|TRBV5-4
CASSWDRASIAHSNQPQHF
TGTGCCAGCAGCTGGGACAGAGCTTCTATAGCCCATAGCAATCAGCCCCAGCATTTT
>-|TRBJ1-1|-|TRBV10-1
CAGSEGPLKQAAFF
TGCGCCGGCAGTGAAGGCCCCCTCAAACAGGCAGCTTTCTTT
>TRBD2|TRBJ2-3|many|TRBV20-1
CSAAGTRDTQYF
TGCAGTGCCGCAGGGACTAGGGATACGCAGTATTTT
>TRBD1|TRBJ1-1|-|TRBV7-6
CASSFGTGEAAFF
TGTGCCAGCAGCTTCGGGACAGGGGAGGCAGCTTTCTTT
>TRBD2|TRBJ2-7|-|TRBV12-3/TRBV12-4
CASNLTSGFVSDQYF
TGTGCCAGCAACTTGACTAGCGGGTTCGTGTCGGATCAGTACTTC
>-|TRBJ1-4|-|TRBV20-1
CSPVLPGDETLFF
TGCAGTCCGGTCTTACCGGGGGACGAAACACTGTTTTTT
>TRBD1|TRBJ2-1|few|TRBV7-6
CASSPDRAGYNEQLF
TGTGCCAGCAGCCCGGACAGGGCGGGATACAATGAGCAGCTCTTC
>-|TRBJ2-3|-|TRBV28
CASSIGVWGQGTDTQYF
TGTGCCAGCAGTATAGGCGTATGGGGACAAGGCACAGATACGCAGTATTTT
>-|TRBJ2-3|many|TRBV12-3/TRBV12-4
CASSPTRDTQYF
TGTGCCAGCAGCCCCACCCGAGATACGCAGTATTTT
>-|TRBJ1-2|few|TRBV28
CASRDQGSIGYTF
TGTGCCAGCAGGGATCAGGGGTCTATTGGCTACACCTTC
>TRBD1|TRBJ2-7|many|TRBV19
CASSTKGTGGPEQYF
TGTGCCAGTAGCACGAAGGGGACAGGGGGGCCCGAGCAGTACTTC
>-|TRBJ2-1|many|TRBV19
CASSIAAPTYNEQFF
TGTGCCAGTAGTATCGCGGCTCCGACCTACAATGAGCAGTTCTTC
>-|TRBJ1-1|few|TRBV12-3/TRBV12-4
CASSFREDVEAFF
TGTGCCAGCAGTTTTAGGGAAGATGTTGAAGCTTTCTTT